This T cell receptor beta chain was obtained from a study of tumor-infiltrating lymphocytes in primary liver carcinoma. Findings and limits, study-wide: Tumors had a significantly higher top-250-clone fraction than blood (p = 0.039).

Comments on this clonotype: Its cognate antigen is unknown. Just one base apart from a much larger clone, this may be a read error.

Total RNA (roughly 550 ng) served as template for TCR beta cDNA synthesis primed by a constant-region primer. Slightly modified ARM-PCR served as the procedure for the TCR beta libraries. These libraries came from three rounds of nested multiplex PCR. TCRdb fed the multiplex PCR reads into MiXCR, producing one record per CDR3 protein. The data show around 88,000 distinct CDR3 sequences, around 68% seen once. The roughly 17-32 mg bulk tissue piece was not sorted before simultaneous RNA and DNA extraction. Surgeons treated the primary liver carcinoma of the patients by surgical resection. Treatment-naive at the time, the patients had chronic HBV infection. The sequencing sample was made of tumor-adjacent normal liver tissue. The source of this sequence is a man aged 40-55 years with primary liver carcinoma and hepatitis B virus infection.

The CDR3 nucleotides are TGCGCCAGCAGAGAGCGGGAGAACGAGGAGCTGTTTTTT. The encoded protein is CASRERENEELFF. The rearrangement joins TRBV5-1 to TRBJ2-2; 8 bases are a match to TRBD2. The V gene's germline CDR1 is SGHRS and CDR2 YFSETQ. This CDR3 is 13 amino acids long. Losses at the gene ends were 5 bases for V and 10 bases for J; bases not matched to a gene: 7.